Listed here are 10 T cell receptor beta chains from one sample, sequenced in a study of T cell responses to AZD1222 COVID-19 vaccine. The repertoire was sequenced with immunoSEQ multiplex PCR; TCRdb's copy has only in-frame clones and lacks some. This repertoire shows 150,000 to 200,000 clones, 85% to 95% found once; its top ten account for about 4%. The starting material was peripheral blood, obtained on day 0 of AZD1222 vaccination. The receptors shown here come from an adult in good health.

V usage is TRBV7-2 and J usage is TRBJ2-2; no clear D gene. With 5 bases removed from V and 2 bases from J, the gap between germline ends came to 21 bases. There are 18 residues in the CDR3. CDR1 is SGHTA and CDR2 is FQGNSA in the germline V gene. The CDR3 sequence is CASSPRERIRKNTGELFF. CDR3 bases: TGTGCCAGCAGCCCCCGCGAGAGGATTCGCAAAAACACCGGGGAGCTGTTTTTT.

This clone is a singleton in its sample. The gene calls are TRBV7-9 and TRBJ2-1; no firm D call. Germline loops: CDR1 SEHNR, CDR2 FQNEAQ (reference sequence). V lost 5 bases and J 7 bases, leaving 9 bases between the germline ends. The length of the CDR3 is 12 residues. In DNA, the CDR3 is TGTGCCAGCAGCGTACGGAATAATGAGCAGTTCTTC. It translates to CASSVRNNEQFF.

The chain uses TRBV6-5 and TRBJ2-3, with TRBD2 identical over 7 bases. V lost 7 bases, J lost 4 bases, and 8 bases stayed unmatched. Germline assignment: CDR1 MNHEY and CDR2 SVGAGI. CDR3 size: 14 residues. In DNA form, the CDR3 reads TGTGCCAGCATTTCGGGCGGGAGCGCAGATACGCAGTATTTT. It codes for CASISGGSADTQYF.

The rearrangement joins TRBV10-1 to TRBJ2-1; D unclear. Trimming pared 0 bases from V and 4 bases from J, leaving 4 bases between. The CDR3 length is 13 residues. CDR1 and CDR2 from the germline V gene are WNHNN and SYGVQD (reference sequence). Here the CDR3 DNA reads TGCGCCAGCAGTGAGTCGGTGTACAATGAGCAGTTCTTC. Translation: CASSESVYNEQFF.

V gene TRBV10-2 combines with J gene TRBJ1-1; TRBD1 might be the D (5 bases). Per germline, CDR1 WSHSY and CDR2 SAAADI. This CDR3 contains 12 residues. Trimming removed 6 bases at V and 0 bases at J, with 5 bases between. This CDR3 reads CASRGLNTEAFF. DNA of the CDR3: TGCGCCAGCAGGGGACTGAACACTGAAGCTTTCTTT.

The chain combines TRBV5-5 with TRBJ1-5; no clear D gene. Trimming cost V 0 bases and J 2 bases, with 9 bases left between them. Germline CDR1 and CDR2: SGHKS and YYEKEE (reference sequence). This CDR3 has 15 residues. CDR3 in DNA: TGTGCCAGCAGCTTGGACCGGTTGGGCAATCAGCCCCAGCATTTT. Its translation is CASSLDRLGNQPQHF.

The rearrangement joins TRBV5-5 to TRBJ1-2, with a tentative D call TRBD1 (6 bases). The CDR3 totals 15 residues. Between the trimmed V and J ends, which lost 4 bases and 4 bases, there was a span of 17 bases. Germline CDR1 SGHKS, CDR2 YYEKEE (reference sequence). Here the CDR3 reads CASSTGSRGPYGYTF. The CDR3 DNA reads as TGTGCCAGCAGCACTGGGAGCAGGGGTCCCTATGGCTACACCTTC.

This chain links TRBV6-2 or TRBV6-3 with TRBJ2-7; 8 nucleotides agree with TRBD2. The CDR3 runs 17 residues. The trim removed 0 bases at V and 2 bases at J, leaving 9 bases unmatched. Germline values: CDR1 MNHEY, CDR2 SVGEGT. CDR3 region: CASSYSGPGLGTYEQYF. As DNA, the CDR3 is TGTGCCAGCAGTTACTCGGGCCCGGGACTAGGTACCTACGAGCAGTACTTC.

J is TRBJ1-1 and V is TRBV7-2; no firm D call. V lost 5 bases to trimming and J lost 0 bases, with 10 bases between them. Germline V gene sequence: CDR1 SGHTA, CDR2 FQGNSA. This CDR3 has 14 residues. As DNA, the CDR3 is TGTGCCAGCAGCCCTCGAGCACTGAACACTGAAGCTTTCTTT. It encodes CASSPRALNTEAFF.

The chain carries TRBV20-1 and TRBJ1-1, with D perhaps TRBD1 (5 bases). CDR1 and CDR2 (germline): DFQATT, SNEGSKA (reference sequence). This CDR3 comprises 21 residues. V dropped 3 bases and J dropped 1 base, with 33 bases sitting between them. CDR3 residues: CSASGTVECLRYPAGNTEAFF. In nucleotides, the CDR3 is TGCAGTGCTAGTGGGACTGTGGAGTGCCTCCGATATCCTGCAGGGAACACTGAAGCTTTCTTT.